Listed here are 32 T cell receptor beta chains from one sample, sequenced in a study of blood T cell repertoires in COVID-19. Here immunoSEQ multiplex PCR was the method, and the copy in TCRdb shows in-frame clones only, minus some. The data hold fewer than 300,000 clones, with 90% observed a single time. Source material: PBMCs or T cells enriched from blood (not recorded which). The receptors were sampled from a woman aged 30 to 39 who had recovered from COVID-19.

The chain has TRBV6-2 or TRBV6-3 and TRBJ2-7; 10 bases match TRBD2. CDR1 MNHEY and CDR2 SVGEGT come from the germline V gene. The CDR3 runs 14 residues. With 5 bases clipped from V and 3 bases from J, the junction kept 4 bases outside the gene matches. The CDR3 nucleotides are TGTGCCAGCAGTCAGCGGGAGGGCCTCTACGAGCAGTACTTC. It encodes CASSQREGLYEQYF.

This sequence joins TRBV28 and TRBJ1-2; a possible D gene is TRBD1 (6 bases). The CDR3 sequence is 13 residues long. Germline V gene data show CDR1 as MDHEN and CDR2 as SYDVKM. The V gene lost 4 bases and the J gene lost 8 bases, with 14 bases spanning the gap. CDR3 DNA sequence: TGTGCCAGCAGTTCCCAGGGGTTCGACGGCTACACCTTC. Its translation is CASSSQGFDGYTF.

The rearrangement joins TRBV7-2 to TRBJ2-7; 13 bases fit TRBD2. This CDR3 comprises 18 residues. The ends lost 5 bases at V and 3 bases at J; junction bases unmatched: 13. CDR1 is SGHTA, CDR2 FQGNSA, per germline. CDR3 region: CASSRTSGSMIHHYEQYF. CDR3 bases: TGTGCCAGCAGCAGGACTAGCGGGAGTATGATTCACCACTACGAGCAGTACTTC.

This clone came up a few times. The chain uses TRBV15 and TRBJ2-7; a weak D match, TRBD2 (5 bases). Trimming left V 2 bases short and J 3 bases short, with 11 bases between. CDR3 length equals 14 residues. The germline CDR1 and CDR2 sequences are LNHNV and YYDKDF (reference sequence). The CDR3 region has the DNA TGTGCCACCAGCAGAAAGGGAGAGCGCTACGAGCAGTACTTC. Protein: CATSRKGERYEQYF.

This chain uses TRBV5-5 with TRBJ2-1; 11 bases are a match to TRBD2. Germline V CDR1 and CDR2: SGHKS, YYEKEE (reference sequence). The CDR3 totals 19 residues. V dropped 2 bases and J dropped 8; count of bases not matched to a gene: 18. The CDR3 loop is CASSFGWGLAALTRDEQFF. In DNA, the CDR3 is TGTGCCAGCAGCTTCGGGTGGGGACTAGCGGCCCTAACCCGCGATGAGCAGTTCTTC.

J is TRBJ1-2 and V is TRBV6-5; TRBD1 agrees at 8 bases. The ends lost 4 bases at V and 6 bases at J; junction bases unmatched: 4. The CDR3 length is 13 residues. Germline CDR1 and CDR2: MNHEY and SVGAGI. CDR3 sequence reads: CASSFGTGDGYTF. The CDR3 coding sequence is TGTGCCAGCAGTTTCGGGACAGGTGATGGCTACACCTTC.

The chain joins TRBV30 to TRBJ1-6; 9 nucleotides agree with TRBD1. Germline V lookup: CDR1 GTSNPN, CDR2 SVGIG (reference sequence). CDR3 length: 14 residues. The V segment lost 2 bases and the J segment 10 bases; nucleotides outside the gene matches: 6. Here the CDR3 reads CAWSLQGAGSPLHF. CDR3 coding DNA: TGTGCCTGGAGTTTACAGGGGGCTGGCTCACCCCTCCACTTT.

The chain carries TRBV7-9 and TRBJ2-7; TRBD2 matches 7 bases. The junction had 12 bases not matched to a gene; V was cut back by 7 bases and J by 3 bases. The germline V gene encodes CDR1 SEHNR and CDR2 FQNEAQ (reference sequence). This CDR3 is built from 15 residues. CDR3 in DNA: TGTGCCAGCACCCAAGGAAGCGGGGTGGACTACGAGCAGTACTTC. Translation: CASTQGSGVDYEQYF.

The sample holds one count of this clone. This sequence joins TRBV28 and TRBJ1-2; D call uncertain. Germline CDR1 is MDHEN and CDR2 is SYDVKM. Between the trimmed V and J ends, which lost 5 bases and 2 bases, there was a span of 18 bases. There are 16 residues in the CDR3. The CDR3 DNA reads TGTGCCAGCAGTACCCCAATCGACGCGGAAAACTATGGCTACACCTTC. Encoded protein: CASSTPIDAENYGYTF.

The chain employs TRBV11-3 and TRBJ1-1, with 7 bases that match TRBD1. With 1 base clipped from V and 1 base from J, the junction kept 3 bases outside the gene matches. Germline V gives CDR1 SGHNT, CDR2 YENEEA. The CDR3 spans 15 residues. The CDR3 DNA is TGTGCCAGCAGCTTAGGACAGGGTTCGAACACTGAAGCTTTCTTT. Encoded protein: CASSLGQGSNTEAFF.

The chain uses TRBV9 and TRBJ2-7, with 8 bases matching TRBD2. The CDR3 consists of 19 residues. V lost 0 bases to trimming and J lost 3 bases; unmatched junction nucleotides: 17. The germline CDR1 and CDR2 sequences are SGDLS and YYNGEE. The CDR3 sequence is CASSVGAPSSGPRLYEQYF. The CDR3 nucleotides are TGTGCCAGCAGCGTAGGAGCCCCGTCTAGCGGGCCTAGACTCTACGAGCAGTACTTC.

This chain links TRBV9 with TRBJ1-4; the match to TRBD1 covers 7 bases. The germline gives CDR1 SGDLS, CDR2 YYNGEE. This CDR3 is built from 15 residues. Trimming at V came to 3 bases and at J to 8 bases, leaving 10 bases not matched to a gene. Here the CDR3 DNA reads TGTGCCAGCAGCGCCGACAGGGTTAGGGGGGAAAAACTGTTTTTT. It specifies CASSADRVRGEKLFF.

The genes are TRBV7-2 and TRBJ2-3, with 14 bases that match TRBD2. J lost 5 bases, V lost 4 bases, and 2 bases had no gene match. Germline CDR1 SGHTA, CDR2 FQGNSA. This CDR3 has 15 amino acids. CDR3 protein: CASSSGLAGVDTQYF. In nucleotides, the CDR3 is TGTGCCAGCAGCTCGGGACTAGCGGGAGTAGATACGCAGTATTTT.

As concerns this clone: The same CDR3 arises from other DNA sequences in this sample as well. The chain joins TRBV9 to TRBJ1-1; D may be TRBD1 (5 bases). V was pared by 1 base and J by 1 base, with 5 bases between. This CDR3 spans 13 amino acids. CDR1 is SGDLS, CDR2 YYNGEE, per germline. CDR3 nucleotides: TGTGCCAGCAGCGTAACAGGGAACACTGAAGCTTTCTTT. Translated, it gives CASSVTGNTEAFF.

The V gene is TRBV15, the J gene TRBJ1-5, with D possibly being TRBD1 (5 bases). This CDR3 is 15 amino acids long. The V end was cut by 1 base, the J end by 3 bases, with 10 bases between. Germline V gene lookup returns CDR1 LNHNV and CDR2 YYDKDF (reference sequence). The CDR3 loop reads CATSRVGAINQPQHF. The DNA for the CDR3 is TGTGCCACCAGCAGAGTAGGGGCCATCAATCAGCCCCAGCATTTT.

The chain combines TRBV5-8 with TRBJ1-1, with D possibly matching TRBD1 (5 bases). CDR3 size: 10 residues. V was trimmed by 6 bases and J by 11 bases, leaving 11 bases between them. Looked up from germline, CDR1 is SGHTS and CDR2 is YDEGEE. The CDR3 region has the DNA TGTGCCAGCACCCGGTGGGGCGCTTTCTTT. This gives the protein CASTRWGAFF.

This clone was seen only once. The V and J genes are TRBV19 and TRBJ2-1; 9 positions match TRBD1. CDR1 and CDR2 (germline): LNHDA, SQIVND (reference sequence). This CDR3 contains 15 residues. V lost 6 bases to trimming and J lost 6 bases; unmatched junction nucleotides: 9. The CDR3 sequence: CASSTRDRVFNEQFF. The CDR3, as DNA: TGTGCCAGTAGCACCCGGGACAGGGTTTTCAATGAGCAGTTCTTC.

The rearrangement joins TRBV5-4 to TRBJ1-3; TRBD1 is a possible D gene (6 bases). Germline loops: CDR1 SGHNT, CDR2 YYREEE (reference sequence). The CDR3 extends over 15 amino acids. V was clipped by 2 bases and J by 3 bases, with 12 bases between them. Here the CDR3 DNA reads TGTGCCAGCAGCTTAAGGACAGACCTTGGAAACACCATATATTTT. Residues: CASSLRTDLGNTIYF. The full variable domain, with the rest looked up from reference TRBV5-4 and TRBJ1-3, is ETGVTQSPTHLIKTRGQQVTLRCSSQSGHNTVSWYQQALGQGPQFIFQYYREEENGRGNFPPRFSGLQFPNYSSELNVNALELDDSALYLCASSLRTDLGNTIYFGEGSWLTVV.

The chain combines TRBV7-3 with TRBJ2-1, with D tentatively TRBD2 (5 bases). Germline V lookup: CDR1 SGHTA, CDR2 FQGTGA. The V gene lost 5 bases and the J gene lost 1 base, with 12 bases spanning the gap. The CDR3 consists of 15 residues. The CDR3 reads CASSLDRGSYNEQFF. The CDR3 nucleotides are TGTGCCAGCAGCCTCGATCGGGGTTCCTACAATGAGCAGTTCTTC.

This chain connects TRBV5-4 to TRBJ2-5; 7 positions agree with TRBD1. V dropped 2 bases and J dropped 5; count of bases not matched to a gene: 9. The CDR3 loop spans 15 amino acids. The V gene's germline CDR1 is SGHNT and CDR2 YYREEE (reference sequence). CDR3 loop: CASSLERDSKETQYF. The CDR3 nucleotides are TGTGCCAGCAGCTTAGAACGGGACAGCAAGGAGACCCAGTACTTC.

The genes are TRBV18 and TRBJ2-7; tentative D call: TRBD2 (6 bases). CDR1 is KGHSH and CDR2 is LQKENI in the germline V gene. V was shortened by 0 bases and J by 3 bases, with 15 bases between the two germline ends. The CDR3 is 16 residues long. CDR3 sequence reads: CASSPPPQLGLYEQYF. The CDR3 bases are TGTGCCAGCTCACCACCCCCACAGCTGGGACTCTACGAGCAGTACTTC.

The V gene is TRBV4-1, the J gene TRBJ2-7; D call uncertain. Trimming removed 3 bases at V and 5 bases at J, with 11 bases between. Germline V CDR1 and CDR2: MGHRA, YSYEKL. CDR3 length: 13 amino acids. The CDR3 reads CASSHGSSDEQYF. CDR3 sequence (DNA): TGCGCCAGCAGCCATGGTTCTTCGGACGAGCAGTACTTC.

The chain is built from TRBV3-1 (or the pseudogene TRBV3-2) and TRBJ2-1; 11 bases map to TRBD2. The germline CDR1 and CDR2 sequences are LGHDT and YNNKEL (reference sequence). V lost 5 bases and J lost 3; bases outside the gene matches: 6. The CDR3 is 16 residues long. The CDR3: CASSFPGTSGYNEQFF. Here the CDR3 DNA reads TGTGCCAGCAGCTTCCCCGGGACTAGCGGCTACAATGAGCAGTTCTTC.

The chain recombines TRBV6-5 with TRBJ1-2; D might be TRBD1 (6 bases). V was shortened by 5 bases and J by 5 bases, with 12 bases between the two germline ends. Looked up from germline, CDR1 is MNHEY and CDR2 is SVGAGI. The CDR3 is 13 amino acids. The CDR3 bases are TGTGCCAGCAGTCCCCAGGGGCCTTATGGCTACACCTTC. Protein product: CASSPQGPYGYTF.

This clone was seen a handful of times. This CDR3 reads CASSLAGTSGNTIYF. The CDR3 DNA is TGTGCCAGCAGCCTTGCAGGTACCTCTGGAAACACCATATATTTT. V gene TRBV3-1 (or the pseudogene TRBV3-2) combines with J gene TRBJ1-3; no clear D gene. Germline assignment: CDR1 LGHDT and CDR2 YNNKEL (reference sequence). The CDR3 is 15 amino acids. Deletions cut 4 bases from V and 0 bases from J, with 10 bases between.

This rearrangement joins TRBV11-1 to TRBJ2-7; 7 bases are a match to TRBD1. The germline V gene encodes CDR1 SGHAT and CDR2 FQDESV (reference sequence). The CDR3 extends over 15 amino acids. With 2 bases clipped from V and 3 bases from J, the junction kept 7 bases outside the gene matches. CDR3 in amino acids: CASSLSQGQFYEQYF. CDR3 sequence (DNA): TGTGCCAGCAGCTTATCCCAGGGACAGTTCTACGAGCAGTACTTC.

DNA for the CDR3: TGTGCCAGCAGTGAATATGGTCAGGTTAGCAATCAGCCCCAGCATTTT. It encodes CASSEYGQVSNQPQHF. The rearrangement joins TRBV6-1 to TRBJ1-5; no clear D gene. The CDR3 spans 16 residues. CDR1 and CDR2 (germline): MNHNS, SASEGT. V was pared by 2 bases and J by 0 bases, with 11 bases between.

This chain links TRBV10-3 with TRBJ2-1; weak D call: TRBD2 (6 bases). The V gene lost 2 bases and the J gene lost 1 base, with 18 bases spanning the gap. Looked up from germline, CDR1 is ENHRY and CDR2 is SYGVKD. CDR3 size: 18 residues. In DNA, the CDR3 is TGTGCCATCAGTGAGGCCCGGGAGATTGGTAGGTCCTACAATGAGCAGTTCTTC. This translates into CAISEAREIGRSYNEQFF.

The chain uses TRBV30 and TRBJ1-4; D is unresolved. The CDR3 extends over 15 amino acids. With 0 bases removed from V and 5 bases from J, the gap between germline ends came to 13 bases. Germline V lookup: CDR1 GTSNPN, CDR2 SVGIG (reference sequence). Written as DNA, the CDR3 is TGTGCCTGGAGTGTATTGGCAGGATTAAATGAAAAACTGTTTTTT. The encoded protein is CAWSVLAGLNEKLFF.

The chain carries TRBV30 and TRBJ1-5; perhaps TRBD1 as D (6 bases). This CDR3 spans 15 amino acids. Trimming cost V 3 bases and J 5 bases, with 17 bases left between them. Germline assignment: CDR1 GTSNPN and CDR2 SVGIG (reference sequence). CDR3 bases: TGTGCCTGGAGAGCCGGGACAAATAACGATCAGCCCCAGCATTTT. Translation gives CAWRAGTNNDQPQHF.

This chain joins TRBV28 and TRBJ1-2; a possible D gene is TRBD1 (6 bases). Germline V gives CDR1 MDHEN, CDR2 SYDVKM. CDR3 length: 15 residues. V was cut by 7 bases and J by 4 bases, with 19 bases left in between. CDR3 loop: CASTPTGREGYGYTF. The CDR3 DNA follows: TGTGCCAGCACTCCTACAGGGAGAGAAGGCTATGGCTACACCTTC.

The V call is TRBV3-1 (or the pseudogene TRBV3-2), the J call TRBJ2-5; D gene uncertain. This CDR3 has 14 amino acids. Germline CDR1 and CDR2: LGHDT and YNNKEL (reference sequence). Trimming cost V 5 bases and J 5 bases, with 15 bases left between them. CDR3 region: CASSLKVSGETQYF. CDR3 DNA: TGTGCCAGCAGCTTAAAGGTCTCCGGGGAGACCCAGTACTTC.